This T cell receptor beta chain was identified in a study of shared clonotypes between healthy human individuals. Measured with immunoSEQ multiplex PCR; TCRdb has only the in-frame clones, and not every one. The table has more than 2 million clones, around 93% seen once. Germline CDR1 reads SGHAT; CDR2 reads FQNNGV. The V gene lost 1 base and the J gene lost 3 bases, with 7 bases spanning the gap. This CDR3 has 13 residues. Naive CD8 cells, CD45RO-negative and positively selected for CCR7, excluded terminally differentiated effector memory CD45RA+ cells. Whole-study results and caveats: Non-shared clonotypes had lower generation probabilities than those shared by all four donors. About 5% of naive CD4 clonotypes were shared across a few donors.

Remarks on this clone: No antigen is known for it.

This clonotype originated in a man younger than 35 in good health. Some clones in this sample may be carry-over from other donors' samples. The chain couples TRBV11-2 to TRBJ2-7; D is undetermined. Sequences were obtained from naive CD8+ T cells from PBMCs. As DNA, the CDR3 is TGTGCCAGCAGCTTAGTCACCCGCTACGAGCAGTACTTC. It specifies CASSLVTRYEQYF. Complete variable domain (other parts from reference TRBV11-2 and TRBJ2-7): EAGVAQSPRYKIIEKRQSVAFWCNPISGHATLYWYQQILGQGPKLLIQFQNNGVVDDSQLPKDRFSAERLKGVDSTLKIQPAKLEDSAVYLCASSLVTRYEQYFGPGTRLTVT.